This T cell receptor beta chain was recovered during a study of identical twins. Notes on the study in general: The study found weaker excess twin sharing in beta out-of-frame sequences.

It was template switching that added a universal primer site, and there were unique molecular identifiers on the cDNA. TCRdb used MiXCR to reprocess the 5' RACE reads, holding one entry per CDR3 protein. The sample carries hundreds of thousands of distinct CDR3 sequences, around 5.7% recorded once. This clonotype was recorded a few times. Its specificity is unknown. The V and J ends lost 2 bases and 4 bases respectively, with 4 bases between them. The length of the CDR3 is 11 residues. CDR1 is SQVTM, CDR2 ANQGSEA, per germline. The genes are TRBV29-1 and TRBJ2-3; D not certain. The receptor comes from a young man in good health. What was sequenced was naive T cells sorted from blood. The CDR3 nucleotides are TGCAGCGTTGAAACGGCAGATACGCAGTATTTT. Translating it yields CSVETADTQYF.